This T cell receptor (beta chain) was sequenced in a study of blood T cell repertoires in COVID-19. Study-level information: Sites across the United States, Italy and Spain contributed samples from acute and convalescent COVID-19. Sources were T cells, B-cell-depleted T cells, or PBMCs; the material itself was cDNA or gDNA.

Authors' methods: Researchers report that nucleated cell counts were estimated from reference gene primer amplification. Only in-frame clones appear in the TCRdb table, and some are missing; sequencing was by immunoSEQ multiplex PCR. The V and J calls and clone size are taken from that table; D and trimming were inferred from the DNA. The sample records hundreds of thousands of clones, around 90% being singletons. Seattle researchers signed up patients amid active infection and tracked them longitudinally. This CDR3 is built from 14 residues. Germline CDR1 is SGHTA and CDR2 is FQGNSA. V was cut by 5 bases and J by 4 bases, with 14 bases left in between.

This receptor was taken from a woman aged 40 to 55 with COVID-19, enrolled during active disease. V and J are TRBV7-2 and TRBJ1-2, with D unclear. Input material: peripheral blood. The CDR3 DNA follows: TGTGCCAGCAGCCCATACTCGTCGGGCTATGGCTACACCTTC. Translated: CASSPYSSGYGYTF.